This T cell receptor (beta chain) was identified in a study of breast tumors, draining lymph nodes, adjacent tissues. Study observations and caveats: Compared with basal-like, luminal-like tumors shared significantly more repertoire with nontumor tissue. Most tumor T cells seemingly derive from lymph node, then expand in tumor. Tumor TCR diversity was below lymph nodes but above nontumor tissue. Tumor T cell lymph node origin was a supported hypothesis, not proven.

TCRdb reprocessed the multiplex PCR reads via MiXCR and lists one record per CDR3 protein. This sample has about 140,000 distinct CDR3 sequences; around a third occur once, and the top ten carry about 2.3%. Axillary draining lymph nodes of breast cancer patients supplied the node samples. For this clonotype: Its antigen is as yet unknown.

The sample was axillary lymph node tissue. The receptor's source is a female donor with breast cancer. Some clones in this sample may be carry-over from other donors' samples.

CDR3 bases: TGTGCCAGCAGCCTTCCCGGGACAAATACTGAAGCTTTCTTT. Protein sequence: CASSLPGTNTEAFF. J is TRBJ1-1 and V is TRBV14, with D maybe TRBD1 (6 bases). The V gene lost 4 bases and the J gene lost 5 bases, with 14 bases spanning the gap. The CDR3 extends over 14 amino acids. In germline, CDR1 is SGHDN, CDR2 FVKESK.